The 27 T cell receptor beta chains below all came from one sample that was sequenced in a study of T cell responses to AZD1222 COVID-19 vaccine (dated by TCRdb to 2020 to 2022). The sample's time point label is to be understood as: about 28 days (+/-7) after the second vaccine dose. The library was made by the immunoSEQ multiplex PCR assay. This is the immuneACCESS table as TCRdb keeps it, with only in-frame sequences that have V and J called. A part of the clones is gone; compared with another copy, unresolved V genes explain less than half, and the rest is unexplained. This sample holds tens of thousands of clones; roughly nine tenths were observed only once. About 28% of the sample is held by the ten biggest clonotypes. This material consisted of peripheral blood, taken 28 days after the second AZD1222 dose. The receptors derive from an adult who received the AZD1222 COVID-19 vaccine.

The count of this clone is one. The rearrangement uses TRBV5-6 and TRBJ2-7; 8 bases fit TRBD1. This CDR3 has 15 residues. From germline, CDR1 is SGHDT and CDR2 YYEEEE. The J segment lost 3 bases and the V segment lost 5 bases, leaving 10 bases of the junction unmatched. The CDR3 sequence is CASRPSGGPLYEQYF. The CDR3 DNA follows: TGTGCCAGCAGACCATCAGGGGGCCCTCTCTACGAGCAGTACTTC.

V is TRBV7-2 and J is TRBJ1-2; D call uncertain. Germline CDR1 reads SGHTA; CDR2 reads FQGNSA. The V end was cut by 0 bases, the J end by 11 bases, with 13 bases between. This CDR3 is built from 13 residues. Written as DNA, the CDR3 is TGTGCCAGCAGCTTAGCGCAACAGAACAAGTACACCTTC. Protein: CASSLAQQNKYTF. Full variable domain (outside the CDR3, taken from reference TRBV7-2 and TRBJ1-2): GAGVSQSPSNKVTEKGKDVELRCDPISGHTALYWYRQSLGQGLEFLIYFQGNSAPDKSGLPSDRFSAERTGGSVSTLTIQRTQQEDSAVYLCASSLAQQNKYTFGSGTRLTVV.

This chain links TRBV7-9 with TRBJ2-7; tentatively, D is TRBD2 (6 bases). Per the germline V gene, CDR1 is SEHNR and CDR2 is FQNEAQ (reference sequence). The CDR3 extends over 17 amino acids. The V end lost 5 bases, the J end lost 4 bases, and 24 bases lay between the germline ends. CDR3 region: CASSPRRGETRGYEQYF. The CDR3 DNA reads TGTGCCAGCAGCCCCAGGAGGGGAGAGACTAGAGGGTACGAGCAGTACTTC.

The V gene is TRBV7-6, the J gene TRBJ2-7; D could derive from TRBD1 or TRBD2 (7 bases each). This CDR3 contains 14 residues. Germline values: CDR1 SGHVS, CDR2 FNYEAQ. The germline V and J ends were trimmed by 4 bases and 13 bases, with 23 bases remaining between them. Written as DNA, the CDR3 is TGTGCCAGCAGCTCCGGGGGGACAGTCCCTTCTATTTACTTC. This codes for CASSSGGTVPSIYF.

The rearrangement links TRBV28 to TRBJ1-2, with 7 bases identical to TRBD1. Looked up from germline, CDR1 is MDHEN and CDR2 is SYDVKM. Trimming cost V 10 bases and J 6 bases; bases outside gene matches: 11. This CDR3 is 13 amino acids long. The CDR3 spells CATYEQGIHGYTF. The CDR3 DNA reads as TGTGCCACCTACGAACAGGGGATTCATGGCTACACCTTC.

The chain uses TRBV5-1 and TRBJ2-7, with no clear D. This CDR3 has 14 residues. Trimming shortened V by 0 bases and J by 2 bases, and 9 bases separated the two germline ends. In germline, CDR1 is SGHRS, CDR2 YFSETQ. This CDR3 reads CASSLGVIPYEQYF. The CDR3 coding sequence is TGCGCCAGCAGCTTGGGAGTCATTCCCTACGAGCAGTACTTC.

The chain employs TRBV5-4 and TRBJ1-2, with 9 bases fitting TRBD1. V gave up 4 bases and J gave up 2 bases; unmatched junction bases: 0. Per the germline V gene, CDR1 is SGHNT and CDR2 is YYREEE (reference sequence). This CDR3 spans 13 amino acids. In DNA form, the CDR3 reads TGTGCCAGCAGCGGACAGGGGAACTATGGCTACACCTTC. This gives the protein CASSGQGNYGYTF. Full variable domain (remainder filled in from reference TRBV5-4 and TRBJ1-2): ETGVTQSPTHLIKTRGQQVTLRCSSQSGHNTVSWYQQALGQGPQFIFQYYREEENGRGNFPPRFSGLQFPNYSSELNVNALELDDSALYLCASSGQGNYGYTFGSGTRLTVV.

The chain is built from TRBV28 and TRBJ1-5, with D hard to call. From germline, CDR1 is MDHEN and CDR2 SYDVKM. V lost 6 bases and J 6 bases, leaving 3 bases between the germline ends. CDR3 length: 10 residues. The CDR3 coding sequence is TGTGCCAGCAGCCGTCAGCCCCAGCATTTT. Translating gives CASSRQPQHF.

This chain joins TRBV11-2 and TRBJ2-1, with D possibly matching TRBD2 (5 bases). The CDR3 covers 13 residues. Trimming took off 0 bases at V and 7 bases at J, with 7 bases between the two ends. CDR1 is SGHAT and CDR2 is FQNNGV in the germline V gene. Here the CDR3 reads CASSLDLANEQFF. The CDR3 bases are TGTGCCAGCAGCTTAGATCTAGCTAATGAGCAGTTCTTC.

The genes are TRBV2 and TRBJ1-1; D gene unclear. Trimming removed 4 bases at V and 0 bases at J, with 12 bases between. Germline lookup yields CDR1 SNHLY and CDR2 FYNNEI. The CDR3 contains 15 residues. The DNA for the CDR3 is TGTGCCAGCAGTGGCAACCCAGGTTTGAACACTGAAGCTTTCTTT. Translation gives CASSGNPGLNTEAFF.

J is TRBJ2-2 and V is TRBV9; TRBD2 aligns across 10 bases. CDR3 length: 15 residues. The V segment lost 0 bases and the J segment 6 bases; nucleotides outside the gene matches: 2. From germline, CDR1 is SGDLS and CDR2 YYNGEE. The CDR3 nucleotides are TGTGCCAGCAGCGTAGGAGCGGGAGGGCCCGGGGAGCTGTTTTTT. Translation gives CASSVGAGGPGELFF.

The chain recombines TRBV7-8 with TRBJ2-1; TRBD1 matches at 8 bases. The germline gives CDR1 SGHVS, CDR2 FQNEAQ. CDR3 length: 15 residues. J gave up 9 bases and V 1 base, and 8 bases lay outside the gene matches. CDR3 sequence (DNA): TGTGCCAGCAGCTTAGTCCAGGGGGCGCGTTTTGAGCAGTTCTTC. Protein sequence: CASSLVQGARFEQFF.

The chain employs TRBV9 and TRBJ1-3; D not resolved. The CDR3 is 15 residues long. Trimming left V 0 bases short and J 2 bases short, with 9 bases between. Germline V gives CDR1 SGDLS, CDR2 YYNGEE. CDR3 DNA: TGTGCCAGCAGCGTAGGGAGGGTGGCTGGAAACACCATATATTTT. Protein: CASSVGRVAGNTIYF.

This clone was detected a few times. V gene TRBV28 combines with J gene TRBJ2-7; D perhaps matches TRBD1 (5 bases). Germline CDR1 and CDR2: MDHEN and SYDVKM. Deletions cut 3 bases from V and 3 bases from J, with 9 bases between. The CDR3 contains 13 residues. In nucleotides, the CDR3 is TGTGCCAGCAGTTTCCTCGACAGCTACGAGCAGTACTTC. This gives the protein CASSFLDSYEQYF.

V and J are TRBV18 and TRBJ1-5; a possible D gene is TRBD1 (6 bases). CDR1 and CDR2 from the germline V gene are KGHSH and LQKENI. V was pared by 0 bases and J by 1 base, with 10 bases between. The CDR3 is 16 amino acids. The CDR3 sequence is CASSPPGGRSNQPQHF. The CDR3 nucleotides read TGTGCCAGCTCACCACCAGGGGGAAGGAGCAATCAGCCCCAGCATTTT.

The chain uses TRBV19 and TRBJ1-5, with D possibly being TRBD1 (5 bases). CDR1 and CDR2 (germline): LNHDA, SQIVND (reference sequence). V was shortened by 8 bases and J by 7 bases, with 18 bases between the two germline ends. CDR3 length: 14 residues. As DNA, the CDR3 is TGTGCCAGTGGGGGTAGCGGGGCAGGACAGCCCCAGCATTTT. It encodes CASGGSGAGQPQHF.

This clone was found once. The chain has TRBV5-5 and TRBJ2-5; maybe TRBD1 (5 bases). The germline V gene encodes CDR1 SGHKS and CDR2 YYEKEE (reference sequence). The CDR3 totals 15 residues. The V end lost 4 bases, the J end lost 7 bases, and 20 bases lay between the germline ends. CDR3: CASSLRRAGIGTQYF. The CDR3 region has the DNA TGTGCCAGCAGCCTACGCAGGGCAGGGATTGGGACCCAGTACTTC.

The chain couples TRBV11-3 to TRBJ2-7; D possibly corresponds to TRBD1 (6 bases). Germline V lookup: CDR1 SGHNT, CDR2 YENEEA. The CDR3 has 13 residues. V lost 2 bases to trimming and J lost 6 bases, with 11 bases between them. CDR3 loop: CASSLRQDTEQYF. The CDR3 nucleotides are TGTGCCAGCAGCTTAAGACAGGACACCGAGCAGTACTTC.

The chain employs TRBV7-8 and TRBJ2-7; 7 positions agree with TRBD1. Germline assignment: CDR1 SGHVS and CDR2 FQNEAQ. This CDR3 comprises 13 residues. V lost 5 bases and J lost 5; bases outside the gene matches: 6. CDR3 bases: TGTGCCAGCAGCGGCAATACAGGGGACGAGCAGTACTTC. This translates into CASSGNTGDEQYF.

The V gene is TRBV6-6, the J gene TRBJ1-1, with D possibly TRBD1 on 6 matching bases. CDR3 length equals 15 residues. Trimming took off 2 bases at V and 6 bases at J, with 16 bases between the two ends. Germline loops: CDR1 MNHNY, CDR2 SVGAGI (reference sequence). CDR3 DNA: TGTGCCAGCAGTTACGCCAAGGGGGGGATGGCTGAAGCTTTCTTT. Protein sequence: CASSYAKGGMAEAFF.

This clone was seen only once. The V call is TRBV19, the J call TRBJ2-1, with D tentatively TRBD1 (6 bases). V gave up 5 bases and J gave up 9 bases, with 20 bases separating them. This CDR3 region has 15 residues. The V gene's germline CDR1 is LNHDA and CDR2 SQIVND (reference sequence). The CDR3 reads CASSSSQDRPTEQFF. The CDR3 DNA sequence: TGTGCCAGTAGTTCTTCCCAGGACAGACCCACTGAGCAGTTCTTC.

The chain carries TRBV5-1 and TRBJ2-5; D is ambiguous. Trimming left V 0 bases short and J 4 bases short, with 10 bases between. The CDR3 contains 14 residues. The germline V gene encodes CDR1 SGHRS and CDR2 YFSETQ. The chain's CDR3 is CASSLDGFGETQYF. CDR3 bases: TGCGCCAGCAGCTTGGACGGCTTCGGAGAGACCCAGTACTTC.

This chain joins TRBV2 and TRBJ1-4, with a possible D match to TRBD1 (5 bases). CDR3 length: 14 amino acids. Germline CDR1 reads SNHLY; CDR2 reads FYNNEI. V was pared by 6 bases and J by 2 bases, with 10 bases between. The CDR3, as DNA: TGTGCCAGCAGAAAAGGGACTACTAATGAAAAACTGTTTTTT. The encoded protein is CASRKGTTNEKLFF.

The rearrangement links TRBV3-1 (or the pseudogene TRBV3-2) to TRBJ1-5; tentative D call: TRBD1 (5 bases). The CDR3 is 14 amino acids. From germline, CDR1 is LGHDT and CDR2 YNNKEL (reference sequence). Deletions cut 1 base from V and 3 bases from J, with 7 bases between. The CDR3: CASSQGQNNQPQHF. CDR3 coding DNA: TGTGCCAGCAGCCAAGGACAGAACAATCAGCCCCAGCATTTT.

This chain joins TRBV5-1 and TRBJ2-3, with D maybe TRBD2 (6 bases). Germline assignment: CDR1 SGHRS and CDR2 YFSETQ. The germline V and J ends were trimmed by 2 bases and 4 bases, with 11 bases remaining between them. CDR3 size: 14 residues. Written as DNA, the CDR3 is TGCGCCAGCAGCTTAGCGGGTATGCCAGATACGCAGTATTTT. This gives the protein CASSLAGMPDTQYF.

V and J are TRBV4-2 and TRBJ2-1, with D unresolved. Germline V gives CDR1 LGHNA, CDR2 YNFKEQ. CDR3 length equals 15 residues. V gave up 3 bases and J gave up 3 bases, with 12 bases separating them. The CDR3: CASSHTAVGYNEQFF. DNA of the CDR3: TGTGCCAGCAGCCATACGGCAGTGGGCTACAATGAGCAGTTCTTC.

This clone was seen just once. The V gene is TRBV30, the J gene TRBJ1-3, with no clear D. In germline, CDR1 is GTSNPN, CDR2 SVGIG (reference sequence). V gave up 4 bases and J gave up 0 bases, with 10 bases separating them. The CDR3 is 14 residues long. DNA for the CDR3: TGTGCCTGGACTTACGGATTCTCTGGAAACACCATATATTTT. It yields the protein CAWTYGFSGNTIYF. Looking up the rest from reference TRBV30 and TRBJ1-3 gives the full variable domain: SQTIHQWPATLVQPVGSPLSLECTVEGTSNPNLYWYRQAAGRGLQLLFYSVGIGQISSEVPQNLSASRPQDRQFILSSKKLLLSDSGFYLCAWTYGFSGNTIYFGEGSWLTVV.